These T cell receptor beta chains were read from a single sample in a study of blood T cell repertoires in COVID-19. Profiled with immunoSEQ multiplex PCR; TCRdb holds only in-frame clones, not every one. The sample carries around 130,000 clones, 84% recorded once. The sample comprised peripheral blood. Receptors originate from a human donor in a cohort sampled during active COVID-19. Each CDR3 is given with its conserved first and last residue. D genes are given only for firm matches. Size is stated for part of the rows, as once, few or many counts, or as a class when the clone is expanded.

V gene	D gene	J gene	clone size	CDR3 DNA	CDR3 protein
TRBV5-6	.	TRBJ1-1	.	TGTGCCAGCAGCTTGTTAAGCAGGGTGGATACTGAAGCTTTCTTT	CASSLLSRVDTEAFF
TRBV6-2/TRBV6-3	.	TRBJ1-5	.	TGTGCCAGCAGTGGCGTCCAGGGTAGCAATCAGCCCCAGCATTTT	CASSGVQGSNQPQHF
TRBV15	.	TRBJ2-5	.	TGTGCCACCAGCAGTCAGGGGGAGACCCAGTACTTC	CATSSQGETQYF
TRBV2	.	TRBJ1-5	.	TGTGCCAGCAGTGGAGGGGGACAAATTAGCAATCAGCCCCAGCATTTT	CASSGGGQISNQPQHF
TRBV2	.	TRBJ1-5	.	TGTGCCAGCAGGCGGCAGGGGACCCTTCAGCCCCAGCATTTT	CASRRQGTLQPQHF
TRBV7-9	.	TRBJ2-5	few	TGTGCCAGCAGTTACGGACAGTCGGGGGGACAAGAGACCCAGTACTTC	CASSYGQSGGQETQYF
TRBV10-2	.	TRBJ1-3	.	TGCGCCAGCATGGAGGAATCTGGAAACACCATATATTTT	CASMEESGNTIYF
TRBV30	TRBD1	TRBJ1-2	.	TGTGCCTATTCGACAGGGGGCTACTATGGCTACACCTTC	CAYSTGGYYGYTF
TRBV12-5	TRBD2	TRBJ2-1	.	TGTGCTAGTGGTTTGGTACTAGGGACTAGGTTCGATGAGCAGTTCTTC	CASGLVLGTRFDEQFF
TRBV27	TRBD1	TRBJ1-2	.	TGTGCCAGCAGTTGGACAGGGAGCGATGGCTACACCTTC	CASSWTGSDGYTF
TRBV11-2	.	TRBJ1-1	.	TGTGCCAGCAGTGTGGGGGGGACGAACACTGAAGCTTTCTTT	CASSVGGTNTEAFF
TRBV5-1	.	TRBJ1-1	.	TGCGCCAGCAGCTTGGAATCACAGGGTAGGACTGAAGCTTTCTTT	CASSLESQGRTEAFF
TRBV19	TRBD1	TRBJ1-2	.	TGTGCCAGCTTAACAGGGGCGGCGAATGGAGCATATGGCTACACCTTC	CASLTGAANGAYGYTF
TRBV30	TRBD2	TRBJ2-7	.	TGTGCCTGGAGTGCCCTCCTCCAGCGGGGGGGCACCTACGAGCAGTACTTC	CAWSALLQRGGTYEQYF
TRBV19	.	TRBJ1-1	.	TGTGCCAGTAGTACGAGACAGACCACTGAAGCTTTCTTT	CASSTRQTTEAFF
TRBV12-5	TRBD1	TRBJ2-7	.	TGTGCTAGTGGTTTGGAGACAGGGTCTAGCGAGCAGTACTTC	CASGLETGSSEQYF
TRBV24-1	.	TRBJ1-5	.	TGTGCCACCAGTGATTCACATAGCAATCAGCCCCAGCATTTT	CATSDSHSNQPQHF
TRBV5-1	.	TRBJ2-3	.	TGCGCCAGCAGCATTAGAATCCCAGATACGCAGTATTTT	CASSIRIPDTQYF
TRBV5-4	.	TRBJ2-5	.	TGTGCCAGCAGCTTGGATACAATAGGGGTGACCCAGTACTTC	CASSLDTIGVTQYF
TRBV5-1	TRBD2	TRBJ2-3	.	TGCGCCAGCAGCTTGGGCGTAGCGGGGGCCTCAGATACGCAGTATTTT	CASSLGVAGASDTQYF
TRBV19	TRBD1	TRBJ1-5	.	TGTGCCAGTAGATCCCTGGACAGGGGCGGAGGTCAGCCCCAGCATTTT	CASRSLDRGGGQPQHF
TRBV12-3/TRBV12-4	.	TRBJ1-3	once	TGTGCCAGCAGTTTTAGCTCTGGAAACACCATATATTTT	CASSFSSGNTIYF
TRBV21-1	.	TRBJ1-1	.	TGTGCCAGCAGCAAAGACCCTAACCGGGACAGGACCCGATTGAACACTGAAGCTTTCTTT	CASSKDPNRDRTRLNTEAFF
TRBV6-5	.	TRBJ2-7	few	TGTGCCAGCAGATCGACGCGGGCTAGCGAGCAGTACTTC	CASRSTRASEQYF
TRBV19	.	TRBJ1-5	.	TGTGCCACCTTGGGGGGGTCCGGCAATCAGCCCCAGCATTTT	CATLGGSGNQPQHF
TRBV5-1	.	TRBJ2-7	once	TGCGCCAGCAGCTCCAAACTCTCCTACGAGCAGTACTTC	CASSSKLSYEQYF
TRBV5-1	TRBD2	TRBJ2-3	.	TGCGCCAGCAGCCCCGCGTGGGACGGGGGGTCAGATACGCAGTATTTT	CASSPAWDGGSDTQYF
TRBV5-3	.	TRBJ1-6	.	TGTGCCAGAAGCACCCCGACCAGGCAGGGGCGCCCCCAATTTCAACTCGAGGCCCTCCACTTT	CARSTPTRQGRPQFQLEALHF
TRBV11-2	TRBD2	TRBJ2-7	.	TGTGCCAGCAGCCCGACGGGGGGGAGGGGGATTGAGCAGTACTTC	CASSPTGGRGIEQYF
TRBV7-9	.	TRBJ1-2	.	TGTGCCAGCAGCCCAGGGGACTATGGCTACACCTTC	CASSPGDYGYTF
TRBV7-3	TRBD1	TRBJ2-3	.	TGTGCCAGCAGTTCCGGGACAGGGGCCATTACGCAGTATTTT	CASSSGTGAITQYF
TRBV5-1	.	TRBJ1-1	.	TGCGCCAGCAGCTGGCAGGGACATAAGACTGAAGCTTTCTTT	CASSWQGHKTEAFF
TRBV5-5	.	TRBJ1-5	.	TGTGCCAGCAGCATTGGACAGAGCAATCAGCCCCAGCATTTT	CASSIGQSNQPQHF